This is a list of T cell receptor beta chains from one sample in a study of tumor-infiltrating lymphocytes in primary liver carcinoma. MiXCR was run by TCRdb on the multiplex PCR reads, yielding one entry per CDR3 protein. The sample has around 25,000 distinct CDR3 sequences, about three quarters seen once. The sequenced sample was liver tumor tissue from sampling region 3. These TCRs come from a man between 40 and 49 years old with primary liver carcinoma and hepatitis B virus infection. Both conserved end residues are part of each CDR3. D genes are given only for firm matches. For some rows the clone size is stated as once, few or many, or as a class when expanded; others skip it.

CDR3nt: TGTGCATGGACTCCAGCGACTTGCAATGAGCAGTTCTTC; CDR3aa: CAWTPATCNEQFF; v_gene: TRBV30; d_gene: NA; j_gene: TRBJ2-1; abundance: NA; len: 13
CDR3nt: TGTGCCAACAACGCTGACAGGGAAAAAGCCAAAAACATTGAGTACTTC; CDR3aa: CANNADREKAKNIEYF; v_gene: TRBV25-1; d_gene: TRBD1; j_gene: TRBJ2-4; abundance: NA; len: 16
CDR3nt: TGTACCAGCAGGCCGACGGACACAGATACGCTATATTTT; CDR3aa: CTSRPTDTDTLYF; v_gene: TRBV12-3/TRBV12-4; d_gene: NA; j_gene: TRBJ2-3; abundance: NA; len: 13
CDR3nt: TGTACCTGCAGCTTGGGGGACCGGTCCAGCTTGAACACTGTAGCTTTCTTT; CDR3aa: CTCSLGDRSSLNTVAFF; v_gene: TRBV5-5; d_gene: NA; j_gene: TRBJ1-1; abundance: once; len: 17
CDR3nt: TGTGTCAGCAGTTCGCCCCACTCCCGGACTAGCGGGAGCCACCCAGGTCATACAGATACGCAGTATTTT; CDR3aa: CVSSSPHSRTSGSHPGHTDTQYF; v_gene: TRBV28; d_gene: TRBD2; j_gene: TRBJ2-3; abundance: NA; len: 23
CDR3nt: TGTGTCAGCAGCTTGTTTACGGGTCCCGACTCCTACGAGCAGTACTTC; CDR3aa: CVSSLFTGPDSYEQYF; v_gene: TRBV5-4; d_gene: NA; j_gene: TRBJ2-7; abundance: many; len: 16
CDR3nt: TGTGCCAGCAGCAGGGGGGGACTCCAGGAGACCCGGTACTTC; CDR3aa: CASSRGGLQETRYF; v_gene: TRBV7-9; d_gene: NA; j_gene: TRBJ2-5; abundance: NA; len: 14
CDR3nt: TGTACCAGCAGTTACCCGGAGCTGAACACTGAAGCTCTCTTT; CDR3aa: CTSSYPELNTEALF; v_gene: TRBV6-2/TRBV6-3; d_gene: NA; j_gene: TRBJ1-1; abundance: NA; len: 14
CDR3nt: TGTGCCAGCAGCTTAGCGGGGGCAACGTCGTCAAGCTCAGATACGCAGTATTTT; CDR3aa: CASSLAGATSSSSDTQYF; v_gene: TRBV11-2; d_gene: NA; j_gene: TRBJ2-3; abundance: NA; len: 18
CDR3nt: TGTGCCATCACCAAACGATCGGGACTAGTGGGGGGGTTCTCCGACGAGCAGTACTTC; CDR3aa: CAITKRSGLVGGFSDEQYF; v_gene: TRBV10-3; d_gene: TRBD2; j_gene: TRBJ2-7; abundance: NA; len: 19
CDR3nt: TGTGGCAGCCAGGAGCGATACAATGAGCACTTCTTC; CDR3aa: CGSQERYNEHFF; v_gene: TRBV6-2/TRBV6-3; d_gene: NA; j_gene: TRBJ2-1; abundance: NA; len: 12
CDR3nt: TGTGCCAGCACACTCAAGGGGGCGCTGAACACAGATACGCAGTATTTT; CDR3aa: CASTLKGALNTDTQYF; v_gene: TRBV7-8; d_gene: TRBD1; j_gene: TRBJ2-3; abundance: NA; len: 16
CDR3nt: TGTGCCAGCAGCCCTCTAGACAGGGGCACCGGGGAGCTGTTTTTT; CDR3aa: CASSPLDRGTGELFF; v_gene: TRBV28; d_gene: TRBD1; j_gene: TRBJ2-2; abundance: many; len: 15
CDR3nt: TGCGCCAGGAGCCAAGATCGGGAGACTCACTACAAGCAGTACTTC; CDR3aa: CARSQDRETHYKQYF; v_gene: TRBV4-3; d_gene: NA; j_gene: TRBJ2-7; abundance: NA; len: 15
CDR3nt: TGTGCCAGCAGCGAAAACAGGGGAAACGAGCAGTACTTC; CDR3aa: CASSENRGNEQYF; v_gene: TRBV6-1; d_gene: TRBD1; j_gene: TRBJ2-7; abundance: NA; len: 13
CDR3nt: TGTGCCACCAGCTTTGCGGGATCAAACACCGGGGGGCTGTTTTTT; CDR3aa: CATSFAGSNTGGLFF; v_gene: TRBV11-2; d_gene: NA; j_gene: TRBJ2-2; abundance: NA; len: 15
CDR3nt: TGCGCCAGCAACCACCAGCTGCAGGGGGCGGATTCACCCCTCCACTTT; CDR3aa: CASNHQLQGADSPLHF; v_gene: TRBV4-1; d_gene: TRBD1; j_gene: TRBJ1-6; abundance: NA; len: 16
CDR3nt: TGTGCCAGCAACTATTTCGGTCCCCCGGAGACCCAGTATTTC; CDR3aa: CASNYFGPPETQYF; v_gene: TRBV7-9; d_gene: NA; j_gene: TRBJ2-5; abundance: NA; len: 14
CDR3nt: TGTGCCAGCAGCCAAACTCCCGGCGGGGGGGAAGAGACCCAATACTTT; CDR3aa: CASSQTPGGGEETQYF; v_gene: TRBV11-2; d_gene: TRBD2; j_gene: TRBJ2-5; abundance: few; len: 16
CDR3nt: TGCAGTGGGAGTTCGGGTTACAATGAGCAGTTCTTC; CDR3aa: CSGSSGYNEQFF; v_gene: TRBV20-1; d_gene: NA; j_gene: TRBJ2-1; abundance: few; len: 12
CDR3nt: TGTACCAGCAGCTTCATGGCTAGGGGGACGTACGAGCAGTACTTC; CDR3aa: CTSSFMARGTYEQYF; v_gene: TRBV5-6; d_gene: NA; j_gene: TRBJ2-7; abundance: NA; len: 15
CDR3nt: TGTGCCAGCAGCCAAGCCGCCAGCGGACTAGTATTGAGCTCCTACAATGAGCAGTTCTTC; CDR3aa: CASSQAASGLVLSSYNEQFF; v_gene: TRBV4-2; d_gene: TRBD2; j_gene: TRBJ2-1; abundance: medium-sized; len: 20
CDR3nt: TGTGCCAGCAGGACCGGGAGGGATATTCAGTACTTC; CDR3aa: CASRTGRDIQYF; v_gene: TRBV6-1; d_gene: TRBD2; j_gene: TRBJ2-4; abundance: once; len: 12
CDR3nt: TGTGCCAGCAGTTTAGGCCGAGGGTTGGCACAGGGGATTGATCACGAGCAGTACTTC; CDR3aa: CASSLGRGLAQGIDHEQYF; v_gene: TRBV12-3/TRBV12-4; d_gene: TRBD1; j_gene: TRBJ2-7; abundance: NA; len: 19
CDR3nt: TGTGCCAGCAACCTAACGGCTAACTATGGTTACACCTTC; CDR3aa: CASNLTANYGYTF; v_gene: TRBV11-2; d_gene: NA; j_gene: TRBJ1-2; abundance: NA; len: 13
CDR3nt: TGTGACATCAGTGACAGTGGTTATGGCTACACCTTC; CDR3aa: CDISDSGYGYTF; v_gene: TRBV10-3; d_gene: NA; j_gene: TRBJ1-2; abundance: NA; len: 12
CDR3nt: TGTACCAGCAGCCTAGCTGCAGGAGTTGTCGATGAGCAGTTCTTC; CDR3aa: CTSSLAAGVVDEQFF; v_gene: TRBV11-2; d_gene: NA; j_gene: TRBJ2-1; abundance: NA; len: 15
CDR3nt: TGTGCCACCAGTGATGGGGGGAACACTGAAGCTTTCTTT; CDR3aa: CATSDGGNTEAFF; v_gene: TRBV24-1; d_gene: NA; j_gene: TRBJ1-1; abundance: many; len: 13
CDR3nt: TGTGCCACTAGGGGGGAATCTGGGGCCAACGTCCTGACTTTC; CDR3aa: CATRGESGANVLTF; v_gene: TRBV10-3; d_gene: NA; j_gene: TRBJ2-6; abundance: NA; len: 14
CDR3nt: TGCGCCAGCAGCTCCATAAAGGGGGCCATACATAACGAGCAGTACTTC; CDR3aa: CASSSIKGAIHNEQYF; v_gene: TRBV11-2; d_gene: TRBD1; j_gene: TRBJ2-7; abundance: NA; len: 16
CDR3nt: TGTACCAGCAGCTTACACACCCGCGGGACTAGCGGGTTCAATGAGCAGTTCTTC; CDR3aa: CTSSLHTRGTSGFNEQFF; v_gene: TRBV11-3; d_gene: TRBD2; j_gene: TRBJ2-1; abundance: NA; len: 18
CDR3nt: TGCGCCAGCAGCAAACTGGGCAGGGAGCTGTCTTTT; CDR3aa: CASSKLGRELSF; v_gene: TRBV5-1; d_gene: NA; j_gene: TRBJ2-2; abundance: NA; len: 12
CDR3nt: TGTGCCATCAGCCAAGTGGCGCTTCTAGCGGGAGCGAAGGATACGCAGTATTTT; CDR3aa: CAISQVALLAGAKDTQYF; v_gene: TRBV4-2; d_gene: TRBD2; j_gene: TRBJ2-3; abundance: NA; len: 18
CDR3nt: TGTGCTAGCAGCAAAACTTCAGGAGGAACAAATGAAAAACTGTTTTTT; CDR3aa: CASSKTSGGTNEKLFF; v_gene: TRBV11-2; d_gene: NA; j_gene: TRBJ1-4; abundance: NA; len: 16
CDR3nt: TGTGCAAGCAGCTCAAATCTTGGTGGATGGGAGCAGTACTTC; CDR3aa: CASSSNLGGWEQYF; v_gene: TRBV11-2; d_gene: NA; j_gene: TRBJ2-7; abundance: NA; len: 14
CDR3nt: TGTGCTAGCAAAATCATTCGACTAGCGGGAGTAGCGAATGGGCAGTTCTTC; CDR3aa: CASKIIRLAGVANGQFF; v_gene: TRBV2; d_gene: TRBD2; j_gene: TRBJ2-1; abundance: NA; len: 17
CDR3nt: TGTGCCAACAACAAGAACACCGGGGAACTGTTTTTT; CDR3aa: CANNKNTGELFF; v_gene: TRBV6-6; d_gene: NA; j_gene: TRBJ2-2; abundance: NA; len: 12
CDR3nt: NA; CDR3aa: CASSFAAGSQYEQYF; v_gene: TRBV11-2; d_gene: NA; j_gene: TRBJ2-7; abundance: once; len: 15
CDR3nt: TGTGCCAGCAGTTACTCCGCGAAACCTACCTACGAGGAGTACTTC; CDR3aa: CASSYSAKPTYEEYF; v_gene: TRBV6-6; d_gene: NA; j_gene: TRBJ2-7; abundance: NA; len: 15
CDR3nt: TGTGCCAGCAGTTTCACCGGCAACAGGGGCAATCAGCCCCAACATTTT; CDR3aa: CASSFTGNRGNQPQHF; v_gene: TRBV28; d_gene: TRBD1; j_gene: TRBJ1-5; abundance: NA; len: 16
CDR3nt: TGCGCCAGCAGCCAAGAAGGCGGAGAGGTGGATCAACCCCAGCATTTT; CDR3aa: CASSQEGGEVDQPQHF; v_gene: TRBV4-1; d_gene: NA; j_gene: TRBJ1-5; abundance: NA; len: 16
CDR3nt: TGTGCCAGCAGTTACTCAGGGGCCAATGAGCAGTTCTTC; CDR3aa: CASSYSGANEQFF; v_gene: TRBV6-5; d_gene: NA; j_gene: TRBJ2-1; abundance: medium-sized; len: 13